This T cell receptor (beta chain) was identified during a study of spatial heterogeneity in lung cancer. At the level of the study: Consistent detection of more beta-chain than alpha-chain sequences was observed. The mean occurrence of each unique TCR and UMI combination in raw reads exceeded 9.5.

As regards this clonotype: Antigen specificity is unknown.

V trimming: 5 bases; J trimming: 8 bases; junction bases outside the gene matches: 7. CDR1 and CDR2 from the germline V gene are MNHNY and SVGAGI (reference sequence). This CDR3 comprises 14 residues. Every individual TCR cDNA molecule carried its own unique molecular identifier, which allowed correction of PCR and sequencing errors. TCRdb redid the calling of the 5' RACE reads with MiXCR, one entry per CDR3 protein. The sample shows thousands of distinct CDR3 sequences, about a quarter of them seen only once. Specified time point: sample taken at primary tumor resection. The input material, whole RNA from tumor, nontumor lung or frozen PBMC, was sequenced unsorted. Study findings and constraints: Detection of ubiquitous tumor TCRs in blood was higher at resection than follow-up.

The sample was PBMCs, taken at surgery. This clonotype was obtained from a male donor with early-stage non-small cell lung cancer. J is TRBJ2-1 and V is TRBV6-6, with 9 bases that match TRBD2. The CDR3 sequence: CASSLAGSGDEQFF. For the CDR3, the DNA is TGTGCCAGCAGTCTAGCGGGAAGCGGTGATGAGCAGTTCTTC.